This is a list of T cell receptor beta chains from one sample in a study of blood T cell repertoires in COVID-19. The table came from immunoSEQ multiplex PCR; TCRdb's copy has only in-frame clones and leaves some out. The table records some 110,000 clones, 70% to 90% of them present only once. Sequenced sample: peripheral blood. The receptors were gathered from a man aged 40-50 years with acute or convalescent COVID-19. Both conserved end residues are part of each CDR3. The D gene is left open where the match is weak. The size field is filled for only some rows; it gives once, few, many or a size class.

j_call d_call clone_size v_call cdr3_nt cdr3_aa
TRBJ2-1 . . TRBV5-5 TGTGCCAGCAGCTTTGCACCCATAACTTACAATGAGCAGTTCTTC CASSFAPITYNEQFF
TRBJ2-3 TRBD2 . TRBV15 TGTGCCACCAGCAGAGAACTAGCGGGGGGGCCAGGGGATACGCAGTATTTT CATSRELAGGPGDTQYF
TRBJ2-1 TRBD1 . TRBV9 TGTGCCAGCAGCACCCGGACAGGGGCAGGTGAGCAGTTCTTC CASSTRTGAGEQFF
TRBJ2-3 TRBD1 . TRBV13 TGTGCCAGCAGCAGAGGGACAGGGGGACGCACAGATACGCAGTATTTT CASSRGTGGRTDTQYF
TRBJ2-1 TRBD2 . TRBV7-3 TGTGCCAGCAGCTTCTCCGGGACTAGCCCGTACAATGAGCAGTTCTTC CASSFSGTSPYNEQFF
TRBJ2-7 . . TRBV2 TGTGCCAGCAGTTTCCAATACAGGACCGAGAGACTTTTC CASSFQYRTERLF
TRBJ2-4 TRBD1 . TRBV6-6 TGTGCCAGCACTTCCCCCAATAGACAGGGATCCGGCATTCAGTACTTC CASTSPNRQGSGIQYF
TRBJ2-7 TRBD2 . TRBV4-2 TGTGCCAGCAGCCAAGCTGCTAGCGGGTCCTCCTACGAGCAGTACTTC CASSQAASGSSYEQYF
TRBJ2-7 . . TRBV27 TGTGCCAGCAGTTTACGATTTAGCAGGGTCAGCGAGCAGTACTTC CASSLRFSRVSEQYF
TRBJ1-1 . . TRBV18 TGTGCCAGCTCACCCCGAAGCCCGAACACTGAAGCTTTCTTT CASSPRSPNTEAFF
TRBJ1-3 . few TRBV25-1 TGTGCCAGCAGTGAATGGCTTGAGGGATCTGGAAACACCATATATTTT CASSEWLEGSGNTIYF
TRBJ2-7 TRBD1 . TRBV18 TGTGCCAGCTCACCACGACCGACAGGGGTAAAAGGCGAGCAGTACTTC CASSPRPTGVKGEQYF
TRBJ2-4 TRBD1 . TRBV7-2 TGTGCCAGCAGCCCAGACAGGGGGCGAGGCATTCAGTACTTC CASSPDRGRGIQYF
TRBJ1-1 . . TRBV9 TGTGCCAGTGCCAGGGGGAACACTGAAGCTTTCTTT CASARGNTEAFF
TRBJ2-3 . . TRBV5-1 TGCGCCAGCAGCTTGGATTCCGTCAGGTCCACAGATACGCAGTATTTT CASSLDSVRSTDTQYF
TRBJ1-1 . . TRBV6-5 TGTGCCAGCAGCAGCCCTGGGGGGGGCGGAAACACAGCTTTCTTT CASSSPGGGGNTAFF
TRBJ2-3 TRBD1 . TRBV29-1 TGCAGCGTTGACATGACAGGGGCCCCCACAGATACGCAGTATTTT CSVDMTGAPTDTQYF
TRBJ2-7 . . TRBV14 TGTGCCAGCAGCCACCGGGTCGGGGGCGAGCAGTACTTC CASSHRVGGEQYF
TRBJ2-3 . . TRBV7-2 TGTGCCAGCGGGTCGAGCGAGGTAGCCGCCACAGATACGCAGTATTTT CASGSSEVAATDTQYF
TRBJ2-7 . few TRBV2 TGTGCCAGCAGTGAACAGGGGAGCTACTACGAGCAGTACTTC CASSEQGSYYEQYF
TRBJ2-3 . . TRBV2 TGTGCCAGCAGTGTCTCGGGGGGCACAGATACGCAGTATTTT CASSVSGGTDTQYF
TRBJ2-5 . . TRBV7-3 TGTGCCAGCAGTCCGTCCGCGGGAGAGACCCAGTACTTC CASSPSAGETQYF
TRBJ1-1 . . TRBV6-5 TGTGCCAGCAGTACCCCCCCAGGGAACACTGAAGCTTTCTTT CASSTPPGNTEAFF
TRBJ2-2 . . TRBV7-2 TGTGCCAGCAGCTTAGACGGTCCGAACACCGGGGAGCTGTTTTTT CASSLDGPNTGELFF
TRBJ2-1 . . TRBV6-4 TGTGCCAGCAGTACAAATCCGCAGGGAATCGGTGAGCAGTTCTTC CASSTNPQGIGEQFF
TRBJ1-5 TRBD1 . TRBV6-5 TGTGCCAGCAGACAGGGGAACAATCAGCCCCAGCATTTT CASRQGNNQPQHF
TRBJ2-7 . . TRBV27 TGTGCCAGCAGTTTATCCCTACCGACTAGCTCCTACGAGCAGTACTTC CASSLSLPTSSYEQYF
TRBJ1-6 . . TRBV6-5 TGTGCCAGCAGTTACTCGGCCCTCCCGTATAATTCACCCCTCCACTTT CASSYSALPYNSPLHF
TRBJ1-5 . . TRBV7-9 TGTGCCAGCAGTCACAGGGAAGGGCCCCAGCATTTT CASSHREGPQHF
TRBJ1-2 . . TRBV11-2 TGTGCCAGCAGCTTAGATAGCTATGGCTACACCTTC CASSLDSYGYTF
TRBJ1-1 . . TRBV5-1 TGCGCCAGCAGCATGACAAGGGGGAACACTGAAGCTTTCTTT CASSMTRGNTEAFF
TRBJ2-1 TRBD2 . TRBV27 TGTGCCTCCCCGCGGGGGGGCGGCAATGAGCAGTTCTTC CASPRGGGNEQFF
TRBJ1-5 . . TRBV18 TGTGCCAGCTCACCCACAGTTAGCAATCAGCCCCAGCATTTT CASSPTVSNQPQHF
TRBJ2-2 . . TRBV7-3 TGTGCCAGCAGCTTAGGAGGGGTTAACACCGGGGAGCTGTTTTTT CASSLGGVNTGELFF
TRBJ2-5 . . TRBV21-1 TGTGCCAGCAGTGACCCCACCTCGACTAGCAGAGTCCAAGAGACCCAGTACTTC CASSDPTSTSRVQETQYF
TRBJ1-1 . . TRBV10-1 TGCGCCAGGCTAAACAGGAGGAACACTGAAGCTTTCTTT CARLNRRNTEAFF
TRBJ1-5 TRBD1 . TRBV24-1 TGTGCCACCAGTGATCCCGGGACAGGGGGGCTTAGCAATCAGCCCCAGCATTTT CATSDPGTGGLSNQPQHF
TRBJ2-3 TRBD2 . TRBV5-1 TGCGCCAGCAGCTTCTGGGGGACTAGCGGCACAGATACGCAGTATTTT CASSFWGTSGTDTQYF
TRBJ1-2 TRBD1 . TRBV3-1/TRBV3-2 TGTGCCAGCAGCCGACAGGGATCTAACTATGGCTACACCTTC CASSRQGSNYGYTF
TRBJ1-1 . . TRBV6-5 TGTGCCAGCAGTTACTCGGGCGGGGAAGCTTTCTTT CASSYSGGEAFF
TRBJ2-7 TRBD1 . TRBV6-5 TGTGCCAGCAGTCGTACCGGGACAGGGGACGAGCAGTACTTC CASSRTGTGDEQYF
TRBJ2-7 . . TRBV11-2 TGTGCCAGCAGCCCTGGGACACGCTACGAGCAGTACTTC CASSPGTRYEQYF
TRBJ1-5 . . TRBV27 TGTGCCAGCAACCCCGGGACGGGACATAGCAATCAGCCCCAGCATTTT CASNPGTGHSNQPQHF
TRBJ2-1 TRBD2 . TRBV10-3 TGTGCCATCAGTGGCCGGGACTACCCCCCGGATGAGCAGTTCTTC CAISGRDYPPDEQFF
TRBJ2-3 . . TRBV10-3 TGTGCCATCAGTGAGCCCCGGGACTCCAGGGACACAGATACGCAGTATTTT CAISEPRDSRDTDTQYF
TRBJ1-1 TRBD1 . TRBV5-4 TGTGCCAGCAGCTGGGGGACAGGACTGAACACTGAAGCTTTCTTT CASSWGTGLNTEAFF